In this sample, the clone carrying this T cell receptor beta chain turned up a few times. No antigen is known for it. Prepared TCR beta cDNA libraries contained unique molecular identifiers. Out of roughly 0.95 to 10 million T cells, a few hundred thousand cDNA molecules were generated. One entry per CDR3 protein results from TCRdb running MiXCR on the PCR reads. The data hold about 460,000 distinct CDR3 sequences, with roughly 45% observed a single time. This sample is drawn from a study of post-analysis software for immune sequencing data. General study results and limits: In patients, TRBV5-6, TRBV5-1 and TRBV20-1 belonged to five TRBV segments found more frequently than in controls. For normalized Chao1 diversity, multiple sclerosis patients scored significantly lower than controls did. The authors found that F measure strongly co-clustered same-batch samples.

With 5 bases removed from V and 0 bases from J, the gap between germline ends came to 7 bases. CDR3 length: 14 residues. Looked up from germline, CDR1 is KGHDR and CDR2 is SFDVKD. Specimen: blood. The receptor comes from a girl aged 10 to 17 with multiple sclerosis. This rearrangement joins TRBV24-1 to TRBJ1-5; D unresolved. CDR3 region: CATSVDTSNQPQHF. The CDR3 DNA reads TGTGCCACCAGTGTTGACACTAGCAATCAGCCCCAGCATTTT.